Shown below are 2 T cell receptor beta chains from a single sample sequenced in a study of T cell clonality in common variable immunodeficiency. TCRdb's table, derived via immunoSEQ multiplex PCR, lists solely in-frame clones and lacks some. The sample holds more than 30,000 clones, and no clone turns up only once. Sequenced material: peripheral blood mononuclear cells. These receptors came from a person aged 18 to 75 in good health.

The sample holds a few counts of this clone. The germline gene is not matched at one end of the junction; a read error may be the cause. From the germline J gene comes the end of the CDR3, since the read stops 3 residues before it. This chain links TRBV13 with TRBJ1-2; 8 bases line up with TRBD1. Germline CDR1 and CDR2: PRHDT and FYEKMQ (reference sequence). The length of the CDR3 is 17 residues. The covered CDR3 bases are TGTGCTAGCAGCAGACGGACAGGGAACTACAAGGTCTATGGC. It encodes CASSRRTGNYKVYG. The entire CDR3 reads CASSRRTGNYKVYGYTF. The variable domain in full, completed from reference TRBV13 and TRBJ1-2, reads AAGVIQSPRHLIKEKRETATLKCYPIPRHDTVYWYQQGPGQDPQFLISFYEKMQSDKGSIPDRFSAQQFSDYHSELNMSSLELGDSALYFCASSRRTGNYKVYGYTFGSGTRLTVV.

This clone was observed many times. The CDR3 is cut off 3 residues early in the read; its end comes from the germline J gene. This rearrangement joins TRBV7-2 to TRBJ1-2; maybe TRBD1 (5 bases). Trimming cost V 5 bases and J 4 bases, with 17 bases left between them. The CDR3 covers 15 residues. Germline CDR1 and CDR2: SGHTA and FQGNSA. The sequenced part of the CDR3 DNA is TGTGCCAGCAGCACCTCCGGGACTGGGCTCTATGGC. This sequence encodes CASSTSGTGLYG. The complete CDR3 sequence is CASSTSGTGLYGYTF.